This T cell receptor beta chain was documented in a study of cytomegalovirus exposure and HLA in healthy donors. Study-level information: Genotyping of more than 300 donors showed that about 79% belonged to the Caucasian-associated ancestry cluster. Study results and limitations: The study carried out a later analysis of TCR beta sequences. It associated some 17,000 of them with specific HLA alleles at a false discovery rate of 0.05.

The PCR had 60 Vbeta and 13 Jbeta primers. Assay: immunoSEQ multiplex PCR; the TCRdb copy retains only in-frame clones and omits some. This table holds tens of thousands of clones. CDR3 length equals 17 residues. The V end was cut by 3 bases, the J end by 5 bases, with 23 bases between. Germline values: CDR1 SGHKS, CDR2 YYEKEE (reference sequence). As concerns this clone: Its cognate antigen is unknown.

The specimen was PBMCs. The sequence was collected from a woman aged 25-40 years in good health and CMV-seronegative. The chain couples TRBV5-5 to TRBJ2-5; D is perhaps TRBD2 (6 bases). CDR3 region: CASSWDSARVGRETQYF. Written as DNA, the CDR3 is TGTGCCAGCAGCTGGGACTCGGCCCGGGTTGGGCGGGAGACCCAGTACTTC.